The clone carrying this TCR beta chain was counted once. CDR3 length: 13 residues. Germline CDR1 GTSNPN, CDR2 SVGIG (reference sequence). V lost 3 bases to trimming and J lost 4 bases, with 12 bases between them. TCRdb's copy holds only in-frame clones and misses some; the assay was immunoSEQ multiplex PCR. The table records about 36,000 clones, 88% of them present only once. This entry belongs to a study of T cell clonotyping in hematopoietic cell transplantation. The sequenced sample consisted of peripheral blood mononuclear cells. This chain joins TRBV30 and TRBJ1-1; D remains unclear. This clonotype originated in a woman aged 40 to 50 in good health. Some clones in this sample may be carry-over from other donors' samples. Written as DNA, the CDR3 is TGTGCCTGGAGGGTTACGTGGGGCACTGAAGCTTTCTTT. Its protein is CAWRVTWGTEAFF. The full variable domain, its missing parts supplied by reference TRBV30 and TRBJ1-1, is SQTIHQWPATLVQPVGSPLSLECTVEGTSNPNLYWYRQAAGRGLQLLFYSVGIGQISSEVPQNLSASRPQDRQFILSSKKLLLSDSGFYLCAWRVTWGTEAFFGQGTRLTVV.